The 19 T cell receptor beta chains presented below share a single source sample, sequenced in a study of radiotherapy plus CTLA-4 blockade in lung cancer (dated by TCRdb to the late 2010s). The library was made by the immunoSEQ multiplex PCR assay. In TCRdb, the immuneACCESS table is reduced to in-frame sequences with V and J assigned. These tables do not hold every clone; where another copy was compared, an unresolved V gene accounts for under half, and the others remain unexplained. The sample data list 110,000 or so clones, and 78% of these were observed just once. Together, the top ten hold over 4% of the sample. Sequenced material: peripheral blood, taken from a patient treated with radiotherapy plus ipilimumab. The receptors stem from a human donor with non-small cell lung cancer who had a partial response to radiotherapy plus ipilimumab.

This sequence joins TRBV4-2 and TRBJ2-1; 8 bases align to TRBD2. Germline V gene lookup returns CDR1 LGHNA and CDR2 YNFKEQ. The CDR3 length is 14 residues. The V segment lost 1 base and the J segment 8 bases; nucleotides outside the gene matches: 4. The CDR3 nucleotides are TGTGCCAGCAGCCAAGTAGCGGGAATCGATGAGCAGTTCTTC. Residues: CASSQVAGIDEQFF.

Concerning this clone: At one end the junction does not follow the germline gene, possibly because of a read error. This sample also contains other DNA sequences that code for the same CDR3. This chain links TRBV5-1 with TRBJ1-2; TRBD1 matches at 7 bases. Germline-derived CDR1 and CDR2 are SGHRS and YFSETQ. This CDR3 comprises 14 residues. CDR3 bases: TGTGCCAGCAGCGCGGAACAGGGGTGGGATGGCTACACCTTC. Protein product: CASSAEQGWDGYTF.

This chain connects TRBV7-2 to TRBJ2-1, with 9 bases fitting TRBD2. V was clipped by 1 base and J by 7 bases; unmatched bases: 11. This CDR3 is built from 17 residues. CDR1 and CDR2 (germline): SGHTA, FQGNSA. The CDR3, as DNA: TGTGCCAGCAGCTTAGGTGCTCTAGCGGGAACGAGGAATGAGCAGTTCTTC. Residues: CASSLGALAGTRNEQFF.

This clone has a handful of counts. As DNA, the CDR3 is TGCGCCAGCAGGCTCGGGACAGGGGGTTGGGACACTGAAGCTTTCTTT. It translates to CASRLGTGGWDTEAFF. This chain joins TRBV5-1 and TRBJ1-1; TRBD1 matches at 11 bases. The CDR3 spans 16 residues. The V gene end was trimmed by 5 bases and the J gene end by 3 bases; junction bases not matched to a gene: 9. Germline V gene lookup returns CDR1 SGHRS and CDR2 YFSETQ. Based on the CDR3 plus reference TRBV5-1 and TRBJ1-1, the full variable domain is KAGVTQTPRYLIKTRGQQVTLSCSPISGHRSVSWYQQTPGQGLQFLFEYFSETQRNKGNFPGRFSGRQFSNSRSEMNVSTLELGDSALYLCASRLGTGGWDTEAFFGQGTRLTVV.

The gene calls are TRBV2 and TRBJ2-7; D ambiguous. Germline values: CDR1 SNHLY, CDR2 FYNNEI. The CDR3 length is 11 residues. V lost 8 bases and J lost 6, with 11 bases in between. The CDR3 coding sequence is TGTGCCAGCTCCCTGGGCAGCGAGCAGTACTTC. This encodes CASSLGSEQYF.

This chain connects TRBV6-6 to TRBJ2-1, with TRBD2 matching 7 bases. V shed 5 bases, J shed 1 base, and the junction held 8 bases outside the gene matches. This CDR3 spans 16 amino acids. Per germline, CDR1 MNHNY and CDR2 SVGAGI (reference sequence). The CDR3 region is CASSLGGRRSYNEQFF. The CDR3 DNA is TGTGCCAGCAGTCTAGGCGGGAGAAGGTCCTACAATGAGCAGTTCTTC.

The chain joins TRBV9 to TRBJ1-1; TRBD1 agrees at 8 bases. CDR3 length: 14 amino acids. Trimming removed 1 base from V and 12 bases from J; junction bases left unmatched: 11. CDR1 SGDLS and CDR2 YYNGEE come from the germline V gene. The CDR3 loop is CASSVIGTDRGTFF. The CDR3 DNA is TGTGCCAGCAGCGTAATAGGTACCGACAGGGGAACTTTCTTT.

CDR3 amino acids: CASTPGQGKTDTEAFF. In DNA, the CDR3 is TGTGCCAGCACCCCGGGACAGGGGAAGACGGACACTGAAGCTTTCTTT. This rearrangement joins TRBV6-6 to TRBJ1-1; 10 positions agree with TRBD1. The CDR3 loop spans 16 amino acids. The germline V gene encodes CDR1 MNHNY and CDR2 SVGAGI (reference sequence). V was pared by 7 bases and J by 3 bases, with 11 bases of the junction left unmatched.

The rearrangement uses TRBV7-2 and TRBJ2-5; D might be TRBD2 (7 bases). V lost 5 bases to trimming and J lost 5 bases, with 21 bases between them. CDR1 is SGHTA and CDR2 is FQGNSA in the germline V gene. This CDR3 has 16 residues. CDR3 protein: CASSLGGGVRGETQYF. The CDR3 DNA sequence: TGTGCCAGCAGCCTAGGGGGAGGGGTCCGCGGGGAGACCCAGTACTTC.

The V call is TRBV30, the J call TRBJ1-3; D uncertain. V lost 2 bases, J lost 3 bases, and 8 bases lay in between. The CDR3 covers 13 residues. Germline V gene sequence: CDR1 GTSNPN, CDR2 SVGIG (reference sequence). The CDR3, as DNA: TGTGCCTGGAGTTTAGGACTTGGAAACACCATATATTTT. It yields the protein CAWSLGLGNTIYF.

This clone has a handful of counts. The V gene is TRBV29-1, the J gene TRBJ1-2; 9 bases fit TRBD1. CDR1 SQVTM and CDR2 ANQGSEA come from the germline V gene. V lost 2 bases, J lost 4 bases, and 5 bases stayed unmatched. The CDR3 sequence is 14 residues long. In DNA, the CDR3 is TGCAGCGTTGAATTTGGGACAGGGTCCTATGGCTACACCTTC. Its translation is CSVEFGTGSYGYTF.

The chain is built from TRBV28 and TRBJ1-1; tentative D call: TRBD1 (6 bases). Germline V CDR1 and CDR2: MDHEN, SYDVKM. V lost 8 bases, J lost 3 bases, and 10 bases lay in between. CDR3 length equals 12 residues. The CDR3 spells CASEDRYTEAFF. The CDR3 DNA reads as TGTGCCAGCGAGGACAGATACACTGAAGCTTTCTTT.

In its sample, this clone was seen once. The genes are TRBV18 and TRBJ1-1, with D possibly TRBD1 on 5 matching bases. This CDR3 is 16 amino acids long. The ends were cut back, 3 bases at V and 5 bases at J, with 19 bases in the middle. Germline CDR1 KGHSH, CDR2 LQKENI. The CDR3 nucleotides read TGTGCCAGCTCACCGGCGGGGGGGGGAGTAGGTACTGAAGCTTTCTTT. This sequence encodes CASSPAGGGVGTEAFF. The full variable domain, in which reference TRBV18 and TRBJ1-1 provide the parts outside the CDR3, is NAGVMQNPRHLVRRRGQEARLRCSPMKGHSHVYWYRQLPEEGLKFMVYLQKENIIDESGMPKERFSAEFPKEGPSILRIQQVVRGDSAAYFCASSPAGGGVGTEAFFGQGTRLTVV.

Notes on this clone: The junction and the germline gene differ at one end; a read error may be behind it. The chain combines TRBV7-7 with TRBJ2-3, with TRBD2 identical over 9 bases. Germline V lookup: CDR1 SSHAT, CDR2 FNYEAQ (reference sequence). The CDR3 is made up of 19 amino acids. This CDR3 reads CASSPQGGGGRVSTDTQYF. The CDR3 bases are TGTGCTAGCAGCCCCCAAGGGGGGGGCGGGAGGGTTAGCACAGATACGCAGTATTTT.

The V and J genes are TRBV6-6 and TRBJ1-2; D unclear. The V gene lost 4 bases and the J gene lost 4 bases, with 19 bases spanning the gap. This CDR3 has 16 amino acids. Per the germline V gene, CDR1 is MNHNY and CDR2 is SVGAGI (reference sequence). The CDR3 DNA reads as TGTGCCAGCAGTTGGGGAACAGCACTTAGCGGCTATGGCTACACCTTC. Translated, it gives CASSWGTALSGYGYTF.

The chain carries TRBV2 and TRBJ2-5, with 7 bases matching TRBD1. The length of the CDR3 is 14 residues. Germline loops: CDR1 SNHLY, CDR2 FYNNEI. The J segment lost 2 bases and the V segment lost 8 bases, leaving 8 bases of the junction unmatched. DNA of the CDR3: TGTGCCAGCTCCCCCGGGACAGCTCAAGAGACCCAGTACTTC. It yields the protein CASSPGTAQETQYF. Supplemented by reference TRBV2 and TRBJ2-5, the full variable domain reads EPEVTQTPSHQVTQMGQEVILRCVPISNHLYFYWYRQILGQKVEFLVSFYNNEISEKSEIFDDQFSVERPDGSNFTLKIRSTKLEDSAMYFCASSPGTAQETQYFGPGTRLLVL.

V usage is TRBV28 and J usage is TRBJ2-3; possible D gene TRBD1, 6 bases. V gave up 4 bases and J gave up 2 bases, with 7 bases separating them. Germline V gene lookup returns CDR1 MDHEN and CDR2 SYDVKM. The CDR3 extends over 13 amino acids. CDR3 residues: CASSWTATDTQYF. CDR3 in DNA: TGTGCCAGCAGTTGGACAGCCACAGATACGCAGTATTTT.

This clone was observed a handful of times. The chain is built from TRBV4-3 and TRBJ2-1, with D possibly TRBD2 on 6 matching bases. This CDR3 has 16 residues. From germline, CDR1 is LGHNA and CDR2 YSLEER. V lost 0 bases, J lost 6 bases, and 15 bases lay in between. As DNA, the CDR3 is TGCGCCAGCAGCCAAGATCCCCAGGGAGGCTCCAATGAGCAGTTCTTC. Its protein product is CASSQDPQGGSNEQFF.

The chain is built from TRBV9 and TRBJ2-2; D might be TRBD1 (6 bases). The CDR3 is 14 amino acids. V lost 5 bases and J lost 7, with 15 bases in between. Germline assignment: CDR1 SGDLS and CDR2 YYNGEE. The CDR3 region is CASRQQGSSGELFF. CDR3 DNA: TGTGCCAGCAGACAACAGGGAAGTAGCGGGGAGCTGTTTTTT.